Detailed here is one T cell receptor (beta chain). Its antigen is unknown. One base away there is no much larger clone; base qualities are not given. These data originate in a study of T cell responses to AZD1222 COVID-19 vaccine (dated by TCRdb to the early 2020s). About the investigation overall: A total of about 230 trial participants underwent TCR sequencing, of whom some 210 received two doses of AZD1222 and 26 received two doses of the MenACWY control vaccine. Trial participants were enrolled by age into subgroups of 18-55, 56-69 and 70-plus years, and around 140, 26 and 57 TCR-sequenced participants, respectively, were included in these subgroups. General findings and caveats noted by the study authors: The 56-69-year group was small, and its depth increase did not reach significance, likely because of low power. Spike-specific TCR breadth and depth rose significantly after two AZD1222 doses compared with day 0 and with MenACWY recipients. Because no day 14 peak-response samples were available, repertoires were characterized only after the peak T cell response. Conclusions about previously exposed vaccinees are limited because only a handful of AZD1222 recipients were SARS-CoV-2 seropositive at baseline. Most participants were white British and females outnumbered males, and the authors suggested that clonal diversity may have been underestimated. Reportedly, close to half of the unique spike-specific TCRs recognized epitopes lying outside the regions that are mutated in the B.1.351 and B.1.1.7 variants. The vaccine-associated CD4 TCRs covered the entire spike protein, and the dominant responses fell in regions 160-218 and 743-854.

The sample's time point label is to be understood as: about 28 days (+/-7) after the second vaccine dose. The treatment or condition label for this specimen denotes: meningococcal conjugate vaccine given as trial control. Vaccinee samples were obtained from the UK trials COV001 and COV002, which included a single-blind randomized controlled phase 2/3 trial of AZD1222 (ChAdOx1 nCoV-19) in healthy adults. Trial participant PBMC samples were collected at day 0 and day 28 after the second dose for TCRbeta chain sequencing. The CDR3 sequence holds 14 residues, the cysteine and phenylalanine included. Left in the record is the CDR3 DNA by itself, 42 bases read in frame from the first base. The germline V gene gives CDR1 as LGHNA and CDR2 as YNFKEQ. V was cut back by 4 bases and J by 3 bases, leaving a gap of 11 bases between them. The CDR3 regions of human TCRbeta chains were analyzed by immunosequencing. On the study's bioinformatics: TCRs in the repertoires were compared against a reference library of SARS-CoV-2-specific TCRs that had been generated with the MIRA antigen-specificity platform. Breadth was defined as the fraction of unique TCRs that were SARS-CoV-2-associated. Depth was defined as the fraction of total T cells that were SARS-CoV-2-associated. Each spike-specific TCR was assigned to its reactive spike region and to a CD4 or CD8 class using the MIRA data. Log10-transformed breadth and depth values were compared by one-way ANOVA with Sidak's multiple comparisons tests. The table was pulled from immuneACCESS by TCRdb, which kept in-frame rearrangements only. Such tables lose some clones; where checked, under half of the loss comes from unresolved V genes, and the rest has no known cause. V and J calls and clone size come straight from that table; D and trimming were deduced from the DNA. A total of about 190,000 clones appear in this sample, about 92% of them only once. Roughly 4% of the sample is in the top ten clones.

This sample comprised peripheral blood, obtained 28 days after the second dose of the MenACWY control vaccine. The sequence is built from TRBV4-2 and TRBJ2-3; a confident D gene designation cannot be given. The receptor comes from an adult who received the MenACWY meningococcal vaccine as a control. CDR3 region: CASSLYSGTDTQYF. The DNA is TGTGCCAGCAGCCTGTACTCAGGTACAGATACGCAGTATTTT.